Listed here is a single T cell receptor (beta chain). Its antigen is not known. The entry originates in a study of T cell repertoires in cytomegalovirus infection. The germline V gene has CDR1 SEHNR and CDR2 FQNEAQ (reference sequence). This CDR3 contains 14 residues. V was clipped by 5 bases and J by 0 bases, with 11 bases between them. MiXCR was run by TCRdb on the reads, yielding one entry per CDR3 protein. The sample has approximately 310,000 distinct CDR3 sequences, roughly 25% seen once. Material: cultured PBMCs, obtained from culture after CMV antigen stimulation. V usage is TRBV7-9 and J usage is TRBJ2-7, with D hard to call. This TCR derives from a human donor in good health (CMV status not recorded). Some clones in this sample may be carry-over from other donors' samples. This CDR3 is CASSLSVYSYEQYF. The CDR3 DNA reads TGTGCCAGCAGCCTCAGCGTCTACTCCTACGAGCAGTACTTC.